This T cell receptor beta chain originates from a study of identical twins. This clonotype was seen more than once but under ten times. Germline V CDR1 and CDR2: MGHRA, YSYEKL. This CDR3 has 14 amino acids. The V end lost 3 bases, the J end lost 3 bases, and 11 bases lay between the germline ends. TCRdb independently ran MiXCR on the 5' RACE reads; one entry per CDR3 protein. The sample yields some 1,600,000 distinct CDR3 sequences, about 32% seen once. The specimen sequenced was cord blood. The chain joins TRBV4-1 to TRBJ1-2; no reliable D call. This TCR was sampled from a newborn girl in good health. The CDR3 here is CASSQESSDYGYTF. DNA for the CDR3: TGCGCCAGCAGCCAGGAGAGCTCGGACTATGGCTACACCTTC.